What follows describes a single T cell receptor beta chain. No antigen is known for it. UMI-labeled 5' RACE yielded the TRB cDNA libraries. Reanalyzing the 5' RACE reads, TCRdb keeps one entry per CDR3 protein, without DNA. This sample's table reports 110,000 or so distinct CDR3 sequences. This sample was included in a study of CXCR3-negative and CXCR3-positive naive CD8 T cells. CDR3 length: 14 amino acids. Germline loops: CDR1 MGHRA, CDR2 YSYEKL. General study findings and limits: Whereas both naive subsets had comparably high diversity, memory CD8+ cells had much lower diversity. More hydrophobic TRB CDR3s were found in CXCR3-positive naive cells than in CXCR3-negative naive cells.

The V gene is TRBV4-1, the J gene TRBJ2-7. The receptor was isolated from a human donor in good health. Some clones in this sample may be carry-over from other donors' samples. The sequenced material came from naive CXCR3+ CD8+ T cells from blood. Specified subset: CD45RO-CCR7+CD27+CD95- naive CD8+ T cells expressing CXCR3 (TNR3+). CDR3 residues: CASSQDRVGYEQYF.